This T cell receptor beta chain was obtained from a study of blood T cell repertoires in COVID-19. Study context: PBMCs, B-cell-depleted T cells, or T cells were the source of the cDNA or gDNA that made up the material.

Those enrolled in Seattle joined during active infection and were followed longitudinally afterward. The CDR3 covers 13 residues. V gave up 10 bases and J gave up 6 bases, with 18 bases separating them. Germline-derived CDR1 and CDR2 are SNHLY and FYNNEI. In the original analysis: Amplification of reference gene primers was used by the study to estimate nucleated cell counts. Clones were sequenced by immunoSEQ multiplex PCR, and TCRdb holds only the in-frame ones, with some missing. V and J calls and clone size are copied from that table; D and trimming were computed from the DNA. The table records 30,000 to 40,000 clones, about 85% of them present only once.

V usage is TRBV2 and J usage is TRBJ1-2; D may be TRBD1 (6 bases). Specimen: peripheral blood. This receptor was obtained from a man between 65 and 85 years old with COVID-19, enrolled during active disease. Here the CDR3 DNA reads TGTGCCAACGACGACACAGGGTTCAATGGCTACACCTTC. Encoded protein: CANDDTGFNGYTF.